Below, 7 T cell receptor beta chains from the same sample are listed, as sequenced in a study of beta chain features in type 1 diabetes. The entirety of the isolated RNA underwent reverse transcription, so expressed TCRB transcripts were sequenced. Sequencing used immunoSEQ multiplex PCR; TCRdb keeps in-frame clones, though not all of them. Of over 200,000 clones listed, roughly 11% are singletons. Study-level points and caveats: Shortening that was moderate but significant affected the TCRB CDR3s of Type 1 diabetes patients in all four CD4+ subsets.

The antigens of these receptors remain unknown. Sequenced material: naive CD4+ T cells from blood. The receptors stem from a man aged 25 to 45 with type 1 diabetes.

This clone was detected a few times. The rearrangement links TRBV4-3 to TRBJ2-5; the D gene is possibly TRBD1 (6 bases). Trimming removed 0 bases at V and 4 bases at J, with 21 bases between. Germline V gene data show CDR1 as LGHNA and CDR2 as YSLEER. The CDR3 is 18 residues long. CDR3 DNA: TGCGCCAGCAGCCAAGATATCGGGTCAGGGGACATGGGAGAGACCCAGTACTTC. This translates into CASSQDIGSGDMGETQYF.

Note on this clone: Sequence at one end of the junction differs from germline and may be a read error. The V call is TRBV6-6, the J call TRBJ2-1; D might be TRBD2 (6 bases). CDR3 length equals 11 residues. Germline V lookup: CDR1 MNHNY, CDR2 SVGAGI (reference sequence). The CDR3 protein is CASSPRLELFF. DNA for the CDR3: TGTGCCAGCAGTCCCAGACTAGAGCTGTTCTTC.

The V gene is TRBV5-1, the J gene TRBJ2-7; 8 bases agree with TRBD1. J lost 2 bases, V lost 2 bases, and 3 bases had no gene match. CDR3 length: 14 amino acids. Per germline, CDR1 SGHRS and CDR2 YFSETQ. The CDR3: CASSFDRGAYEQYF. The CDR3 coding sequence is TGCGCCAGCAGCTTCGACAGGGGTGCCTACGAGCAGTACTTC.

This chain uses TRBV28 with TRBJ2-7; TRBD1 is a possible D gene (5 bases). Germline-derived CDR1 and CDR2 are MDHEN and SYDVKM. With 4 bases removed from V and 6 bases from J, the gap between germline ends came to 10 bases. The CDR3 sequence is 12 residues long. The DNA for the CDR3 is TGTGCCAGCAGTTCACTGGGGCGCGAGCAGTACTTC. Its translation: CASSSLGREQYF.

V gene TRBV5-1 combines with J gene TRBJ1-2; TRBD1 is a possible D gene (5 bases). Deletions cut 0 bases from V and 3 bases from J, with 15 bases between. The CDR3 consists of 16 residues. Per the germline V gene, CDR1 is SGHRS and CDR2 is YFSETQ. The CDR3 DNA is TGCGCCAGCAGCTTGGCCGGGGGGAACAAGGACTATGGCTACACCTTC. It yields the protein CASSLAGGNKDYGYTF.

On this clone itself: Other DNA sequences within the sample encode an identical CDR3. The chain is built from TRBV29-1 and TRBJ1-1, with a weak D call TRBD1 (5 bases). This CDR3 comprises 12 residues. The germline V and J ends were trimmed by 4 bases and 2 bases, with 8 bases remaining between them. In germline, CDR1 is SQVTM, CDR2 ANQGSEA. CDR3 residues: CSVAQGNTEAFF. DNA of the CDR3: TGCAGCGTTGCTCAGGGTAACACTGAAGCTTTCTTT.

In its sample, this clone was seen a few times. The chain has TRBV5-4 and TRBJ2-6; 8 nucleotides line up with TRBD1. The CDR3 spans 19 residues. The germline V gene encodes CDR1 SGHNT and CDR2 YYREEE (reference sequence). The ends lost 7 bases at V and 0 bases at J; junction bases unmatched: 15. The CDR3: CASEPGGQGAPSGANVLTF. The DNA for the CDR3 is TGTGCCAGCGAGCCCGGCGGGCAGGGGGCTCCCTCTGGGGCCAACGTCCTGACTTTC.